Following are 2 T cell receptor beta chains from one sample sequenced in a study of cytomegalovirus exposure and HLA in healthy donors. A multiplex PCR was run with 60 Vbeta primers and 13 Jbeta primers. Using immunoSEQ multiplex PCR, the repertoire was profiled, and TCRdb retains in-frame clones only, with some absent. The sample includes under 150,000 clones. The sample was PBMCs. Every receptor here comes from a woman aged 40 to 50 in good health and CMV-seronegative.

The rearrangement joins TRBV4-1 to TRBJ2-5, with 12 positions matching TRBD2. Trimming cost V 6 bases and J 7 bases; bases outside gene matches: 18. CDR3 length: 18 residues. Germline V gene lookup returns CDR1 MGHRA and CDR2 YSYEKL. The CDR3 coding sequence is TGCGCCAGCAGTCGATCAACTAGCGGGGGGCCTGGGTGGGGGACCCAGTACTTC. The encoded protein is CASSRSTSGGPGWGTQYF.

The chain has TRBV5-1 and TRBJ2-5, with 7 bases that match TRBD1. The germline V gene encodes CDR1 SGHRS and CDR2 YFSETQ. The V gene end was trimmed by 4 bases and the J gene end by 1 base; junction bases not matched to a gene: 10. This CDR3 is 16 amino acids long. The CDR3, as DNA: TGCGCCAGCAGCCTTGAGCCTTGGACAGGCCAAGAGACCCAGTACTTC. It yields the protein CASSLEPWTGQETQYF. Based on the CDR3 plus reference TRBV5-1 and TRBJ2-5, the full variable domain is KAGVTQTPRYLIKTRGQQVTLSCSPISGHRSVSWYQQTPGQGLQFLFEYFSETQRNKGNFPGRFSGRQFSNSRSEMNVSTLELGDSALYLCASSLEPWTGQETQYFGPGTRLLVL.